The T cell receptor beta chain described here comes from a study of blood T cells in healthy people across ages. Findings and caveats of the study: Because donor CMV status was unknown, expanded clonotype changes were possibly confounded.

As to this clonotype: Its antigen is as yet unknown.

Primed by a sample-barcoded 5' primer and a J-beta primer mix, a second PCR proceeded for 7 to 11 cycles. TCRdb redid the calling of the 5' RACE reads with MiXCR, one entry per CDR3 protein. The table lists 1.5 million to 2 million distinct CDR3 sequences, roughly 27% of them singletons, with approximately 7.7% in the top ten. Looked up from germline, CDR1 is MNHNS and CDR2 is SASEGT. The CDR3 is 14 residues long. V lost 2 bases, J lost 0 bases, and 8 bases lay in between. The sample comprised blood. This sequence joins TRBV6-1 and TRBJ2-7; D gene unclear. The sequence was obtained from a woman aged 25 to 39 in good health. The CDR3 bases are TGTGCCAGCAGTGAACGTCACCTCTCCTACGAGCAGTACTTC. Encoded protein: CASSERHLSYEQYF.